The clone carrying this T cell receptor (beta chain) was picked up a small number of times. Its specificity is not known. The data originate from a study of T cell responses to AZD1222 COVID-19 vaccine. CDR1 and CDR2 (germline): SGDLS, YYNGEE. V lost 0 bases, J lost 8 bases, and 9 bases stayed unmatched. CDR3 length: 16 residues. Repertoires were generated with immunoSEQ multiplex PCR, while TCRdb's copy carries only in-frame clones and drops some. This sample has 25,000 to 30,000 clones, with approximately 88% found just once. Study findings and constraints: Donor demographics were predominantly white British with a female majority; clonal diversity may be underestimated. The repertoires were collected only after the peak T cell response. Reports indicate that nearly half of spike-specific TCRs are directed at unmutated variant regions.

This material consisted of peripheral blood, taken on day 0 of AZD1222 vaccination. V is TRBV9 and J is TRBJ2-1, with TRBD2 identical over 9 bases. This TCR derives from an adult in good health. The CDR3 region is CASSVGIGGRADEQFF. Written as DNA, the CDR3 is TGTGCCAGCAGCGTAGGAATTGGCGGGAGGGCGGATGAGCAGTTCTTC.